The next 3 T cell receptor beta chains were all read from a single sample in a study of blood T cell repertoires in COVID-19. Using immunoSEQ multiplex PCR, the repertoire was profiled, and TCRdb retains in-frame clones only, with some absent. The sample includes 250,000 to 350,000 clones, around 89% of them seen just once. Material for sequencing was peripheral blood. Every receptor here comes from a woman aged 25 to 39 who had recovered from COVID-19.

The count of this clone is one. The V call is TRBV30, the J call TRBJ2-7; a possible D gene is TRBD1 (6 bases). The CDR3 length is 11 residues. Per germline, CDR1 GTSNPN and CDR2 SVGIG (reference sequence). The V gene lost 5 bases and the J gene lost 6 bases, with 11 bases spanning the gap. CDR3 nucleotide sequence: TGTGCCTGGGCTACAGGGCGCGAGCAGTACTTC. Residues: CAWATGREQYF.

This clone has only a few counts. The rearrangement links TRBV7-8 to TRBJ1-3; D ambiguous. Germline-derived CDR1 and CDR2 are SGHVS and FQNEAQ. V lost 7 bases, J lost 0 bases, and 22 bases lay in between. The CDR3 is made up of 18 amino acids. As DNA, the CDR3 is TGTGCCAGCACCCCCCGTCGGGGTAGGACCTACTCTGGAAACACCATATATTTT. This codes for CASTPRRGRTYSGNTIYF.

This chain links TRBV11-2 with TRBJ2-5, with 13 bases fitting TRBD2. This CDR3 region has 16 residues. V dropped 5 bases and J dropped 1; count of bases not matched to a gene: 4. Germline CDR1 is SGHAT and CDR2 is FQNNGV. CDR3 sequence (DNA): TGTGCCAGCAGCCACGGGACTAGCGGGGTCCAAGAGACCCAGTACTTC. It encodes CASSHGTSGVQETQYF.